This TCR beta chain was sequenced for a study of T cell clonotyping in hematopoietic cell transplantation. Background on the study: Samples: about 28 days before transplant, then days 30, 100 and 180 after.

In the case of this clone: Its antigen is still unknown.

Data came from immunoSEQ multiplex PCR; TCRdb stores just in-frame clones and leaves some out. The sample yields some 8,400 clones, roughly 89% seen once. The germline CDR1 and CDR2 sequences are SEHNR and FQNEAQ (reference sequence). The V end lost 4 bases, the J end lost 5 bases, and 11 bases lay between the germline ends. The CDR3 loop spans 13 amino acids. Study observations and caveats: Few recipient clonotypes overlapped donors; over 95% were de novo at given depth. Without cell sorting, CD4 versus CD8 contributions remain unresolved. Recipient TCR diversity dropped after transplant; expanded clonotypes rose from day 30 to 180.

This chain uses TRBV7-9 with TRBJ1-1, with D perhaps matching TRBD1 (6 bases). Source: peripheral blood mononuclear cells, taken at the time of graft-versus-host disease after allogeneic stem cell transplant. This receptor was identified in a male patient aged 55 to 69 who had an allogeneic stem cell transplant from a related donor, so the T cells may come from the graft donor. Some clones in this sample may be carry-over from other donors' samples. The CDR3 bases are TGTGCCAGCAGCTCAACAGGGAAAACTGAAGCTTTCTTT. This sequence encodes CASSSTGKTEAFF.